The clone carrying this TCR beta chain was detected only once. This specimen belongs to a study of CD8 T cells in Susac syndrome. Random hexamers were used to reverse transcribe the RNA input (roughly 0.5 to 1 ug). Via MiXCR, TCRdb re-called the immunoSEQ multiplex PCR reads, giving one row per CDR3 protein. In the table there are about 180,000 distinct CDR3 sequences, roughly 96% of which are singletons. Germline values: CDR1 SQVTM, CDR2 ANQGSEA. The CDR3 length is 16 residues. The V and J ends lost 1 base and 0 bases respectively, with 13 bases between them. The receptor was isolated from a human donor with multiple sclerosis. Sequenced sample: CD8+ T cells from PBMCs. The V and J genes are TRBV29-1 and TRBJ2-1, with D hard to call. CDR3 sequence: CSVEGRFGASYNEQFF. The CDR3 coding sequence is TGCAGCGTTGAAGGGCGTTTCGGTGCCTCCTACAATGAGCAGTTCTTC.